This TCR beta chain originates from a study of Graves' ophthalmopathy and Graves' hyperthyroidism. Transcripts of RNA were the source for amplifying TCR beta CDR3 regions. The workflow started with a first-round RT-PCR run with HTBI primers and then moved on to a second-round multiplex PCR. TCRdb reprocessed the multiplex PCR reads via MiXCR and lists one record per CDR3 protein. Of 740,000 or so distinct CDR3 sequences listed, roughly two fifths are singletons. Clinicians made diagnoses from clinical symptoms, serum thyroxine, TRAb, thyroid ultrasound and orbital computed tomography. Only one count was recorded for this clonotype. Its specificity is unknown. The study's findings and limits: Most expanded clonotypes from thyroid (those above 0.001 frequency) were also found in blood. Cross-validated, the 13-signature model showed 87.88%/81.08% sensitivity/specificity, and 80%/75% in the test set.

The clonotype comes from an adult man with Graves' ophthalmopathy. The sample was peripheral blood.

The chain's CDR3 is CASSRSQGPAEAFF. As DNA, the CDR3 is TGCGCCAGCAGCAGGAGCCAGGGTCCGGCTGAAGCTTTCTTT. The J gene is TRBJ1-1, the V gene TRBV5-1, with TRBD1 as a possible D gene (5 bases). The CDR3 is 14 amino acids. Germline V CDR1 and CDR2: SGHRS, YFSETQ. V was cut by 4 bases and J by 6 bases, with 16 bases left in between. Full variable domain (rest looked up from reference TRBV5-1 and TRBJ1-1): KAGVTQTPRYLIKTRGQQVTLSCSPISGHRSVSWYQQTPGQGLQFLFEYFSETQRNKGNFPGRFSGRQFSNSRSEMNVSTLELGDSALYLCASSRSQGPAEAFFGQGTRLTVV.